This T cell receptor beta chain was obtained from a study of cytomegalovirus exposure and HLA in healthy donors. Study results and limitations: Overall, 164 TCR beta chains were annotated as cytomegalovirus-associated.

The CDR3 has 16 residues. Germline V gives CDR1 MNHEY, CDR2 SMNVEV (reference sequence). V lost 6 bases, J lost 2 bases, and 17 bases lay in between. Turning to this clone: Its cognate antigen is unknown.

Use of 60 Vbeta and 13 Jbeta primers characterized the PCR. TCRdb's table, derived via immunoSEQ multiplex PCR, lists solely in-frame clones and lacks some. This repertoire includes about 20,000 clones. In nominal health when sampled, donors likely had unrecorded immune exposures nonetheless. V is TRBV27 and J is TRBJ1-5; TRBD1 might be the D (6 bases). Sequencing was performed on PBMCs. The TCR sequence derives from a man between 60 and 75 years old in good health and CMV-seropositive. The CDR3 DNA is TGTGCCAGCAGCACCTTAACAGGGATGGGCAATCAGCCCCAGCATTTT. Its translation is CASSTLTGMGNQPQHF.